Listed below are T cell receptor beta chains from one sample, sequenced in a study of immune evolution from preneoplasia to lung adenocarcinoma. The protocol was immunoSEQ multiplex PCR, while the TCRdb copy is restricted to in-frame clones and leaves out a portion. This sample yields fewer than 9,500 clones, of which approximately 83% are seen a single time; 2% to 2.5% belongs to the top ten. Sequenced input: FFPE invasive lung adenocarcinoma tissue. The receptors stem from a person over 45 with lung adenocarcinoma. CDR3s include the opening cysteine and the closing phenylalanine or tryptophan. The D gene is left open where the match is weak. Rows may omit the clone size; those that give it use once, few, many or a size class.

TRBD1	.	TRBJ2-2	TRBV5-1	TGCGCCAGCAGCTTAGGGACAGGGAGGTACACCGGGGAGCTGTTTTTT	CASSLGTGRYTGELFF
TRBD2	.	TRBJ2-5	TRBV27	TGTGCCAGCAGTTTATCTGTGGGGACTAGCGGGAGGGAAAAAGAGACCCAGTACTTC	CASSLSVGTSGREKETQYF
TRBD2	.	TRBJ2-5	TRBV5-1	TGCGCCAGCAGCTTGTCTCCTAGCGGTCGATCGGAGACCCAGTACTTC	CASSLSPSGRSETQYF
.	.	TRBJ2-4	TRBV28	TGTGCCAGCAGTTCCCACCGGGGACACCCCGGAGCCAAAAACATTCAGTACTTC	CASSSHRGHPGAKNIQYF
.	.	TRBJ2-3	TRBV19	TGTGCCAGCGAACAGGGCAGAGGTACGCAGTATTTT	CASEQGRGTQYF
TRBD2	.	TRBJ2-5	TRBV27	TGTGCCAGCACGGGACTAGCGGGAGAGACCCAGTACTTC	CASTGLAGETQYF
.	.	TRBJ1-4	TRBV5-1	TGCGCCAGCAGCTTGGGAGGGAGACCTAATGAAAAACTGTTTTTT	CASSLGGRPNEKLFF
TRBD1	.	TRBJ2-1	TRBV28	TGTGCCAGCAGTTCCCGGGACAGGGGGCGCGGTGAGCAGTTCTTC	CASSSRDRGRGEQFF
.	few	TRBJ1-5	TRBV6-5	TGTGCCAGCAGCCGAACTCAGGGAAGTCAGCCCCAGCATTTT	CASSRTQGSQPQHF
.	.	TRBJ1-2	TRBV6-1	TGTGCCAGCAGTGAAGCGCGTGATGTAAGGGCTCGGGGCTACACCTTC	CASSEARDVRARGYTF
TRBD2	.	TRBJ2-7	TRBV6-1	TGTGCCAGCAGTGAATCGGAGGGTTGGGTAGCGGGATTGCACGAGCAGTACTTC	CASSESEGWVAGLHEQYF
.	.	TRBJ2-1	TRBV20-1	TGCAGTGCTCGGGACGTTAGCTATCCGTTCTTC	CSARDVSYPFF
.	.	TRBJ1-3	TRBV5-1	TGCGCCAGCAGCCCACCGGGAGCTGGAAACACCATATATTTT	CASSPPGAGNTIYF
TRBD1	.	TRBJ2-7	TRBV4-1	TGCGCCAGCAGCCAAGAGACAGGGAACGTCTTCTACGAGCAGTACTTC	CASSQETGNVFYEQYF
.	.	TRBJ2-7	TRBV5-1	TGCGCCAGCAGCTTGATTGGACAGATTTCCTACGAGCAGTACTTC	CASSLIGQISYEQYF
TRBD1	.	TRBJ1-1	TRBV19	TGTGCCAGTAGAAAACAGGGGGCGAGCACTGAAGCTTTCTTT	CASRKQGASTEAFF
.	.	TRBJ2-7	TRBV7-3	TGTGCCAGCAGCTTAAACGACGAGCAGTACTTC	CASSLNDEQYF
.	.	TRBJ2-7	TRBV5-1	TGCGCCAGCAGCGACATCGGGAGTGAGCAGTACTTC	CASSDIGSEQYF
TRBD1	.	TRBJ1-1	TRBV30	TGTGCCTGGAGTCCGACAGGGACCACTGAAGCTTTCTTT	CAWSPTGTTEAFF
.	.	TRBJ1-1	TRBV27	TGTGCCAGCAGTTTATCCCCGACCCCCGGGCTGGACACTGAAGCTTTCTTT	CASSLSPTPGLDTEAFF
.	.	TRBJ1-1	TRBV30	TGTGCCTGGAGTGTGGACCGAGCGACTGAAGCTTTCTTT	CAWSVDRATEAFF
TRBD2	.	TRBJ2-7	TRBV9	TGTGCCAGCAGCGGCCAACTAGCGGCGGGGGAGCAGTACTTC	CASSGQLAAGEQYF
.	few	TRBJ1-6	TRBV6-5	TGTGCCAGCAGTTACTCTGGCAGTCCTATACCCCTCCACTTT	CASSYSGSPIPLHF
.	.	TRBJ2-7	TRBV28	TGTGCCAGCAGTTCTGGGCAGGGGGGAGCCTTCCAGTACTTC	CASSSGQGGAFQYF
TRBD2	.	TRBJ2-5	TRBV2	TGTGCCAGCAGTGAAGGGCTAACCGGGAGGGCCCAAGAGACCCAGTACTTC	CASSEGLTGRAQETQYF
.	.	TRBJ2-1	TRBV5-4	TGTGCCAGCAGCCCGGGGACCAACAATGAGCAGTTCTTC	CASSPGTNNEQFF
.	once	TRBJ1-2	TRBV6-5	TGTGCCAGCAGTTACTCCACAGTGGCTAACTATGGCTACACCTTC	CASSYSTVANYGYTF
.	.	TRBJ1-5	TRBV18	TGTGCCAGCTCACCACTTGGGGGCCAGCCCCAGCATTTT	CASSPLGGQPQHF